This TCR beta chain derives from a study of T cells after yellow fever vaccination. General observations from the study: Contamination by abundant bulk-population clonotypes could be present in FACS-sorted repertoires. Of the clonotypes, a small share occurred in both CD4 and CD8 compartments. Primary-vaccination clones mostly resurfaced post-booster (96% CD4, roughly 87% CD8).

By 5'RACE template switching, TCR cDNA was produced, with a universal primer site and UMIs added in the process. TCRdb re-called the 5' RACE reads with MiXCR, one entry per CDR3 protein. Among hundreds of thousands of distinct CDR3 sequences listed, approximately 13% were seen once. CDR1 is SGHTA, CDR2 FQGNSA, per germline. The CDR3 has 11 amino acids. The germline V and J ends were trimmed by 1 base and 10 bases, with 7 bases remaining between them. This clonotype was found a few times. Its target is not known. The specimen was PBMCs, collected on the day of the yellow fever booster vaccination. The receptor was isolated from a man younger than 45 who received the YFV17D yellow fever vaccine. V is TRBV7-2 and J is TRBJ2-5, with D unclear. The CDR3 coding sequence is TGTGCCAGCAGCTTAGTTGGGCTCCAGTACTTC. Amino acid sequence: CASSLVGLQYF.